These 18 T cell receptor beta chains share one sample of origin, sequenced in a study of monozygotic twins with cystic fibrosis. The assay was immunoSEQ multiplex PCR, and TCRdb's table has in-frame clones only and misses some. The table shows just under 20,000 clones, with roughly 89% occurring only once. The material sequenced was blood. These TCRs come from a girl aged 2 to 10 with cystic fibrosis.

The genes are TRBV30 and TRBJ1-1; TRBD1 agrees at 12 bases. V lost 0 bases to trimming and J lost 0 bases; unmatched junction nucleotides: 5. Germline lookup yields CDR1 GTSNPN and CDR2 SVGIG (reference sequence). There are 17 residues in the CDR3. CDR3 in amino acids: CAWSVGQGAGVNTEAFF. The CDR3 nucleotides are TGTGCCTGGAGTGTGGGACAGGGGGCTGGTGTGAACACTGAAGCTTTCTTT.

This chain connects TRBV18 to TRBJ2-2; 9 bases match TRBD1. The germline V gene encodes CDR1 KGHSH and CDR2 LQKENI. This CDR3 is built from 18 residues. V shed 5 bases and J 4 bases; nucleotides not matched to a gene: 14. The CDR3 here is CASSWGSTGGVATGELFF. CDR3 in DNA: TGTGCCAGCTCATGGGGCTCCACAGGGGGCGTCGCCACCGGGGAGCTGTTTTTT.

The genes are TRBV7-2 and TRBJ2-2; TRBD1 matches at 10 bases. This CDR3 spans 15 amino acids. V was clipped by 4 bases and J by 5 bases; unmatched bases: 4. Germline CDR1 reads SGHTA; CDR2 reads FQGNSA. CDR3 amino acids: CASSSGTGVTGELFF. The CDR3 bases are TGTGCCAGCAGCTCCGGGACAGGGGTTACCGGGGAGCTGTTTTTT.

The CDR3: CASSHVLGSPLHF. CDR3 nucleotide sequence: TGTGCCAGCAGCCACGTCCTGGGTTCACCCCTCCACTTT. This sequence joins TRBV21-1 and TRBJ1-6. TRBV21-1 is flagged as a pseudogene. This CDR3 spans 13 amino acids.

The CDR3 spells CASSAYRTSTDTQYF. The CDR3 nucleotides read TGTGCCAGCAGCGCCTACAGGACCTCCACAGATACGCAGTATTTT. The V and J genes are TRBV9 and TRBJ2-3; D perhaps matches TRBD1 (5 bases). Germline V gives CDR1 SGDLS, CDR2 YYNGEE. There are 15 residues in the CDR3. Trimming shortened V by 3 bases and J by 2 bases, and 13 bases separated the two germline ends. Using reference TRBV9 and TRBJ2-3 for the parts outside the CDR3, the full variable domain is DSGVTQTPKHLITATGQRVTLRCSPRSGDLSVYWYQQSLDQGLQFLIQYYNGEERAKGNILERFSAQQFPDLHSELNLSSLELGDSALYFCASSAYRTSTDTQYFGPGTRLTVL.

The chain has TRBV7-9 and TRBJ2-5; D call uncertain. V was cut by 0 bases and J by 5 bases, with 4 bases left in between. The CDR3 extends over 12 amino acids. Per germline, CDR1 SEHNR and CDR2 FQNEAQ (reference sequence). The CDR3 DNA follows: TGTGCCAGCAGCTTAGCGGGGGAGACCCAGTACTTC. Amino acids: CASSLAGETQYF.

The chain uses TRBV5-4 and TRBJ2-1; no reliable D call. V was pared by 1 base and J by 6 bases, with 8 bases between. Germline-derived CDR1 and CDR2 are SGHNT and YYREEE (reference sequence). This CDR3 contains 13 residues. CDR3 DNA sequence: TGTGCCAGCAGCTTGCAATCCCGCAATGAGCAGTTCTTC. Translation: CASSLQSRNEQFF.

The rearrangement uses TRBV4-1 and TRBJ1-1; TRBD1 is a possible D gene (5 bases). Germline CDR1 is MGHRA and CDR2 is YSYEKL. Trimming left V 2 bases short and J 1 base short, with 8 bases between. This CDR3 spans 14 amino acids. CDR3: CASSQSGWNTEAFF. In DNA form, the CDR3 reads TGCGCCAGCAGCCAATCAGGGTGGAACACTGAAGCTTTCTTT.

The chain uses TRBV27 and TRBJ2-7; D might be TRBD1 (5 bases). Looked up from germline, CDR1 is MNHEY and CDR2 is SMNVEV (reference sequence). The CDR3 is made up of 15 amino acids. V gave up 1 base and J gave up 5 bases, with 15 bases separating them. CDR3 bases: TGTGCCAGCAGTTTATTGATGGGGCAGGCCCACGAGCAGTACTTC. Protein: CASSLLMGQAHEQYF.

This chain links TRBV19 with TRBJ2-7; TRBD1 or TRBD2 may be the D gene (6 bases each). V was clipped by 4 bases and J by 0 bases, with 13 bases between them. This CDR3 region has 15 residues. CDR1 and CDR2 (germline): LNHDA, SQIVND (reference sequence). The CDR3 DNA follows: TGTGCCAGTAGTAACGCCGGAGGGGGCTCCTACGAGCAGTACTTC. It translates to CASSNAGGGSYEQYF.

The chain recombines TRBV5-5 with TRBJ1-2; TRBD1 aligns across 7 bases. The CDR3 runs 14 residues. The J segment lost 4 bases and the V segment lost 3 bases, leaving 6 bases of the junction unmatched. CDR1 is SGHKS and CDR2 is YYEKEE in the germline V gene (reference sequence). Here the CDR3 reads CASSWDSPSYGYTF. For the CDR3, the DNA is TGTGCCAGCAGCTGGGACAGTCCCAGCTATGGCTACACCTTC.

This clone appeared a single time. CDR3 bases: TGTGCCAGCAGTGACTCGTTAGAGGATACGCAGTATTTT. It yields the protein CASSDSLEDTQYF. V gene TRBV6-4 combines with J gene TRBJ2-3; D gene uncertain. V was trimmed by 0 bases and J by 6 bases, leaving 7 bases between them. Germline lookup yields CDR1 MRHNA and CDR2 SNTAGT. The CDR3 has 13 amino acids.

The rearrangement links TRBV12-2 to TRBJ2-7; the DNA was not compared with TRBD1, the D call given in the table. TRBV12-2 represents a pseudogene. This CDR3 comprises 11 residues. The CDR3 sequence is CASRTGSEQYF. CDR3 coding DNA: TGTGCAAGTCGCACAGGGTCCGAGCAGTACTTC.

CDR3 protein: CASSQDPRGGNTEAFF. CDR3 nucleotide sequence: TGCGCCAGCAGCCAAGATCCGAGGGGGGGGAACACTGAAGCTTTCTTT. The genes are TRBV4-1 and TRBJ1-1, with D possibly being TRBD1 (6 bases). V was cut by 0 bases and J by 1 base, with 12 bases left in between. This CDR3 comprises 16 residues. Germline V gene data show CDR1 as MGHRA and CDR2 as YSYEKL.

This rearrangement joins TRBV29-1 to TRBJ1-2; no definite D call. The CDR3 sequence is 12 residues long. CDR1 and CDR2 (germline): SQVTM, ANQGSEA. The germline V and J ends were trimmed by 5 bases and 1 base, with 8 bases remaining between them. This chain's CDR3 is CSVQGINYGYTF. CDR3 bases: TGCAGCGTTCAAGGGATTAACTATGGCTACACCTTC.

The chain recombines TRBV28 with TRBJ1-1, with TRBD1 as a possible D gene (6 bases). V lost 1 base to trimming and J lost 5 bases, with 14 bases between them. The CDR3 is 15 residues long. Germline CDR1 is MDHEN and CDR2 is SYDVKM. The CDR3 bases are TGTGCCAGCAGTTTATACCCCAGGGGAGGGACTGAAGCTTTCTTT. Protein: CASSLYPRGGTEAFF.

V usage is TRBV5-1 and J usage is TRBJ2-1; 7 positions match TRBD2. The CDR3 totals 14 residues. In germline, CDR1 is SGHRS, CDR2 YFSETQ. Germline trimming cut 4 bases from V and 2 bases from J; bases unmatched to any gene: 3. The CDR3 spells CASSPGTTYNEQFF. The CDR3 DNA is TGCGCCAGCAGCCCAGGGACTACCTACAATGAGCAGTTCTTC.

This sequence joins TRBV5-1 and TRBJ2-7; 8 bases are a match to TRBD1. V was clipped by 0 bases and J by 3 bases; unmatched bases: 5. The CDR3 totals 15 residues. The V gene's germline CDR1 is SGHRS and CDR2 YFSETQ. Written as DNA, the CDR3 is TGCGCCAGCAGCTTGGATGGACAGGGAAACTACGAGCAGTACTTC. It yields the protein CASSLDGQGNYEQYF.